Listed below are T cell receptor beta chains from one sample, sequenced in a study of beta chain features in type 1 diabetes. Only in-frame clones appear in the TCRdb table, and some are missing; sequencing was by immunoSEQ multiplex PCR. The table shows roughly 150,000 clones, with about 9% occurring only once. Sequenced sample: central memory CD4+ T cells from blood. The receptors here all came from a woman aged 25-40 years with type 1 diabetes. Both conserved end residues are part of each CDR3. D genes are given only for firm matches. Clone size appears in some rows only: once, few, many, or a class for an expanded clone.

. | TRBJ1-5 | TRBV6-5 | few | TGTGCCAGCAGTTACGGGGGGAATCAGCCCCAGCATTTT | CASSYGGNQPQHF
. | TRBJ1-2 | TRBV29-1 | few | TGCAGCGTTGAAGTCAGGGCCCGCTACACCTTC | CSVEVRARYTF
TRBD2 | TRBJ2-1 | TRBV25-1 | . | TGTGCCAGCAGTGAGCCCGGGACTAGAAATGAGCAGTTCTTC | CASSEPGTRNEQFF
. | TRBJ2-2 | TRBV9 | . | TGTGCCAGCAGCGCACAGGGCCTCGACGGGGAGCTGTTTTTT | CASSAQGLDGELFF
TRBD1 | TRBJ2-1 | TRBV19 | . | TGTGCCAGTACCCGGACAGGGACTGGGTACAATGAGCAGTTCTTC | CASTRTGTGYNEQFF
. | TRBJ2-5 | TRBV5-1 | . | TGCGCCAGCAGCCCGGGACTGCAAGAGACCCAGTACTTC | CASSPGLQETQYF
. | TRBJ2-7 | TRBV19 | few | TGTGCCAGCTTAGCCCCCGGGAGCTACGAGCAGTACTTC | CASLAPGSYEQYF
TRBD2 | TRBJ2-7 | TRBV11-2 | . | TGTGCCAGCAGCTTAGGTGGCGGGAGGGGAACCTACGAGCAGTACTTC | CASSLGGGRGTYEQYF
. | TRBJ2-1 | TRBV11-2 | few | TGTGCCAGCAGCTTAGTGGCCAGCCGGACTATTTACAATGAGCAGTTCTTC | CASSLVASRTIYNEQFF
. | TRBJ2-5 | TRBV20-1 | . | TGCAGTGCTAGAGTACGGGAGACCCAGTACTTC | CSARVRETQYF